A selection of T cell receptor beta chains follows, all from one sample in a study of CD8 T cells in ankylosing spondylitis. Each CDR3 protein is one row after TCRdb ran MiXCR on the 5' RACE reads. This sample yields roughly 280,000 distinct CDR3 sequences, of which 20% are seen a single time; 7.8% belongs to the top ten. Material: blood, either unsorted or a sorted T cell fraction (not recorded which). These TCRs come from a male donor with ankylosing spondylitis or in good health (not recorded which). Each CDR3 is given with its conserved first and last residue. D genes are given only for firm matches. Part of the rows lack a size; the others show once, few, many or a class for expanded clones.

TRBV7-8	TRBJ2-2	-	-	CASSLERGANTGELFF	TGTGCCAGCAGCTTAGAAAGGGGCGCGAACACCGGGGAGCTGTTTTTT
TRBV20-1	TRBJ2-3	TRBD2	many	CSARDFSGGLTDTQYF	TGCAGTGCTAGAGATTTTAGCGGGGGACTCACAGATACGCAGTATTTT
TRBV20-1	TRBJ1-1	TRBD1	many	CSARPQGSEAFF	TGCAGTGCTAGACCACAGGGGTCTGAAGCTTTCTTT
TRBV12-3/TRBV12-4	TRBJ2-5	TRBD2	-	CASSILAGGGETQYF	TGTGCCAGCAGTATACTAGCGGGGGGTGGAGAGACCCAGTACTTC
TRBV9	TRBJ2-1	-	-	CASSVDNEQFF	TGTGCCAGCAGCGTAGATAATGAGCAGTTCTTC
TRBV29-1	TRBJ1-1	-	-	CSVDAGTAEAFF	TGCAGCGTTGATGCTGGGACGGCTGAAGCTTTCTTT
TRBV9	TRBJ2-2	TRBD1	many	CASSPATGQGPLNTGELFF	TGTGCCAGCAGCCCAGCGACGGGACAGGGGCCCCTGAACACCGGGGAGCTGTTTTTT
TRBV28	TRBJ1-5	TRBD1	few	CASSTGQLGNSNQPQHF	TGTGCCAGCAGCACGGGACAGCTTGGGAATAGCAATCAGCCCCAGCATTTT
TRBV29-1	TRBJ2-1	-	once	CSIAPTTGNEQFF	TGCAGCATTGCCCCGACTACTGGCAATGAGCAGTTCTTC
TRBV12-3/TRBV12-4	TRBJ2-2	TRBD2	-	CASSPRLAGKTGELFF	TGTGCCAGCAGCCCCCGACTAGCGGGAAAGACCGGGGAGCTGTTTTTT
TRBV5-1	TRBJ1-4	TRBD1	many	CASSTGQENEKLFF	TGCGCCAGCAGCACTGGACAGGAAAATGAAAAACTGTTTTTT
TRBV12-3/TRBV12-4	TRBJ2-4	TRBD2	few	CASSSPLAGTMLAKNIQYF	TGTGCCAGCAGTTCGCCGCTAGCGGGAACGATGCTAGCCAAAAACATTCAGTACTTC
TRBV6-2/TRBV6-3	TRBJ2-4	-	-	CASGLAKNIQYF	TGTGCCAGCGGTCTAGCCAAAAACATTCAGTACTTC
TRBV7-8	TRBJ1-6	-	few	CASSLVGGAYYNSPLHF	TGTGCCAGCAGCTTAGTGGGTGGGGCCTACTATAATTCACCCCTCCACTTT
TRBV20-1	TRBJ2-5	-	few	CSARALRGVETQYF	TGCAGTGCTAGAGCTCTCAGGGGAGTGGAGACCCAGTACTTC
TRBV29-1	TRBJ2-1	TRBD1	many	CSVLDRAVNEQFF	TGCAGCGTTTTGGACAGGGCGGTCAATGAGCAGTTCTTC
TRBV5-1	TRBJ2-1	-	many	CASSLVGLDNEQFF	TGCGCCAGCAGCTTGGTAGGGCTCGACAATGAGCAGTTCTTC
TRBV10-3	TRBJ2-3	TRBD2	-	CAISAGVAGALYFPDTQYF	TGTGCCATCAGCGCGGGGGTAGCGGGGGCCCTTTATTTCCCAGATACGCAGTATTTT
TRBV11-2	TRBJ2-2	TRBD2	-	CASSSWTSDYTGELFF	TGTGCCAGCAGCTCCTGGACTAGCGATTACACCGGGGAGCTGTTTTTT
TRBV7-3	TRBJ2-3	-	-	CASSLQEVDTQYF	TGTGCCAGCAGCCTCCAGGAGGTAGATACGCAGTATTTT
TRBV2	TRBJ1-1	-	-	CASSEAGPGMGTEAFF	TGTGCCAGCAGTGAAGCGGGGCCAGGTATGGGCACTGAAGCTTTCTTT
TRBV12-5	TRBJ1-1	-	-	CASGRGNTEAFF	TGTGCTAGTGGGAGGGGGAACACTGAAGCTTTCTTT
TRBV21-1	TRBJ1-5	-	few	CASSKGFKGGDSHYSNQPQHF	TGTGCCAGCAGCAAAGGTTTCAAAGGGGGGGACTCTCATTATAGCAATCAGCCCCAGCATTTT
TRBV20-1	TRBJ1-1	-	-	CSASSPTENRNTEAFF	TGCAGTGCTAGCTCGCCAACGGAAAATCGGAACACTGAAGCTTTCTTT
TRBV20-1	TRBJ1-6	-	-	CSAGQTESYNSPLHF	TGCAGTGCTGGTCAAACGGAGTCCTATAATTCACCCCTCCACTTT
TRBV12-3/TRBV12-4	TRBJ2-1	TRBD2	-	CASRFSGGAGNEQFF	TGTGCCAGCAGGTTCAGCGGGGGGGCCGGGAATGAGCAGTTCTTC
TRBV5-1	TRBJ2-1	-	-	CASSLEGSGYNEQFF	TGCGCCAGCAGCTTGGAGGGTAGCGGATACAATGAGCAGTTCTTC
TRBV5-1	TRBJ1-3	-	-	CASSQGTVNPGNTIYF	TGCGCCAGCAGCCAAGGGACCGTTAACCCTGGAAACACCATATATTTT
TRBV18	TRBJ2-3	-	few	CASSPGGVMNTQYF	TGTGCCAGCTCACCAGGAGGGGTCATGAATACGCAGTATTTT
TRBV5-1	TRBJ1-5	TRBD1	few	CASSLTGQGDQPQHF	TGCGCCAGCAGCTTAACGGGACAGGGTGATCAGCCCCAGCATTTT
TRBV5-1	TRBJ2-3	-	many	CASSLTGSTDTQYF	TGCGCCAGCAGCTTGACGGGTAGCACAGATACGCAGTATTTT
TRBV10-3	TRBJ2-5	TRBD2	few	CAISESSGSETQYF	TGTGCCATCAGTGAGTCTAGCGGGAGTGAGACCCAGTACTTC
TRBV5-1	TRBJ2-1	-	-	CASSLRAGDHEQFF	TGCGCCAGCAGCTTGCGGGCAGGAGACCATGAGCAGTTCTTC
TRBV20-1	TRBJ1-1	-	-	CSARTGVYTEAFF	TGCAGTGCTCGGACGGGGGTCTACACTGAAGCTTTCTTT
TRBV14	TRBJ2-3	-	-	CASSQGPRGSTDTQYF	TGTGCCAGCAGCCAAGGCCCCCGGGGGAGCACAGATACGCAGTATTTT
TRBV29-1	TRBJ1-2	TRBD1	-	CSVEARDSVNYGYTF	TGCAGCGTTGAAGCCCGGGACAGCGTTAACTATGGCTACACCTTC
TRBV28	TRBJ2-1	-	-	CASSSYMAEQFF	TGTGCCAGCAGTTCCTACATGGCGGAGCAGTTCTTC
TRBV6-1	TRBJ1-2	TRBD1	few	CASSIRDRGTYGYTF	TGTGCCAGCAGTATCCGGGACAGGGGTACCTATGGCTACACCTTC
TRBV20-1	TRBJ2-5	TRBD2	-	CSAQDLGGRHSEQETQYF	TGCAGTGCTCAGGATCTGGGCGGGAGGCATAGTGAGCAAGAGACCCAGTACTTC
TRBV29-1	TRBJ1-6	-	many	CSVRDFSNSPLHF	TGCAGCGTACGGGACTTTTCGAATTCACCCCTCCACTTT
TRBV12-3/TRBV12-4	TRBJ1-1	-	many	CASSLVGANTEAFF	TGTGCCAGCAGTTTAGTTGGTGCAAACACTGAAGCTTTCTTT
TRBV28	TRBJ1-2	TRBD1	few	CASSIGDRDGYTF	TGTGCCAGCAGCATCGGGGACAGGGATGGCTACACCTTC
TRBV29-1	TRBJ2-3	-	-	CSGRDRLRTDTQYF	TGCAGCGGGAGGGACAGACTACGCACAGATACGCAGTATTTT
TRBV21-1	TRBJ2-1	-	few	CASSKEELRAHEQFF	TGTGCCAGCAGCAAAGAAGAACTAAGAGCTCATGAGCAGTTCTTC
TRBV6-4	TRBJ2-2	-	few	CASSTTNTGELFF	TGTGCCAGCAGCACAACGAACACCGGGGAGCTGTTTTTT
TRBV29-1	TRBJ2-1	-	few	CSVEKGKGNNEQFF	TGCAGCGTTGAAAAGGGAAAGGGGAACAATGAGCAGTTCTTC
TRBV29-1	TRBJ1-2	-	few	CSAGTHVGGYTF	TGCAGCGCCGGGACACACGTTGGTGGCTACACCTTC
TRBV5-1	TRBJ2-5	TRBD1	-	CASSLAPTGAQETQYF	TGCGCCAGCAGCTTGGCCCCGACAGGGGCTCAAGAGACCCAGTACTTC
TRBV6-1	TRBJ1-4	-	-	CASRSLGAEKLFF	TGTGCCAGCAGATCTCTCGGGGCTGAAAAACTGTTTTTT
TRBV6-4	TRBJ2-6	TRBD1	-	CASSTHPGQALSGANVLTF	TGTGCCAGCAGTACTCACCCGGGACAGGCCCTCTCTGGGGCCAACGTCCTGACTTTC
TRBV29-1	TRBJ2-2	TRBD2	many	CSARLAGALPSGELFF	TGCAGCGCCCGACTAGCGGGAGCCCTACCGTCCGGGGAGCTGTTTTTT
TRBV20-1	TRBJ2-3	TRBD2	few	CSARGTSGRESTDTQYF	TGCAGTGCTAGAGGGACTAGCGGGAGGGAGAGCACAGATACGCAGTATTTT
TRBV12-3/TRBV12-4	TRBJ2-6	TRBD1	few	CASSLGTGTGFPGANVLTF	TGTGCCAGCAGTTTAGGGACCGGGACAGGGTTCCCTGGGGCCAACGTCCTGACTTTC
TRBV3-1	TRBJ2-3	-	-	CASSQDLWRGGTDTQYF	TGTGCCAGCAGCCAAGATTTGTGGAGAGGAGGCACAGATACGCAGTATTTT
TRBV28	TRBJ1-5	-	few	CASTTGHNQPQHF	TGTGCCAGCACCACGGGTCACAATCAGCCCCAGCATTTT